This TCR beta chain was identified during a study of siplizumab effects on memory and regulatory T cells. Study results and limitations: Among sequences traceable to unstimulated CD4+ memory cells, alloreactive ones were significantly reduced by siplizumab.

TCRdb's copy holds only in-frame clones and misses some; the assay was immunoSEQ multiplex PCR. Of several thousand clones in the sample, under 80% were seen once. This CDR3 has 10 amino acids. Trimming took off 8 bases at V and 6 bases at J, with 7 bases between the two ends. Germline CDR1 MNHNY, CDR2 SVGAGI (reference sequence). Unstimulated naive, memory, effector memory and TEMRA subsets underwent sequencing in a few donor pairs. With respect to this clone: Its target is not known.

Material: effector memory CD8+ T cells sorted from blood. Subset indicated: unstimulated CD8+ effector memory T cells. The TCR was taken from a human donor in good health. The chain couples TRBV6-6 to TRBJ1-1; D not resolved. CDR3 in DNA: TGTGCCAGCGGCCGAGCTGAAGCTTTCTTT. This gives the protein CASGRAEAFF.